These 3 T cell receptor beta chains originate from one sample sequenced in a study of chemoradiotherapy in HPV16-positive cancers. This table comes from immunoSEQ multiplex PCR, and its TCRdb copy is limited to in-frame clones, with some not included. The sample has roughly 3,300 clones, around 95% seen once. Sampling was done from a patient who underwent chemoradiotherapy. These receptors were obtained from a human donor with HPV-associated anogenital cancer.

The chain joins TRBV2 to TRBJ1-3; D unclear. Germline-derived CDR1 and CDR2 are SNHLY and FYNNEI. Trimming shortened V by 5 bases and J by 2 bases, and 10 bases separated the two germline ends. This CDR3 has 14 residues. The CDR3 protein is CASSIARTGNTIYF. In DNA, the CDR3 is TGTGCCAGCAGTATTGCTCGGACTGGAAACACCATATATTTT.

The rearrangement links TRBV14 to TRBJ2-3, with 7 bases identical to TRBD2. With V trimmed by 1 base and J by 4 bases, 2 bases remained unmatched. The CDR3 is made up of 14 amino acids. CDR1 is SGHDN and CDR2 is FVKESK in the germline V gene. The CDR3 spells CASSQVGRADTQYF. The DNA of the CDR3 is TGTGCCAGCAGCCAAGTAGGGAGGGCAGATACGCAGTATTTT.

The J gene is TRBJ2-2, the V gene TRBV29-1; the D is unclear. The CDR3 sequence is 11 residues long. V shed 7 bases and J shed 6 bases, with 9 bases lying between them. CDR1 SQVTM and CDR2 ANQGSEA come from the germline V gene. CDR3 nucleotides: TGCAGCGCACAACAACCCGGGGAGCTGTTTTTT. Its protein product is CSAQQPGELFF.